Given below is one T cell receptor (beta chain) in context. This CDR3 contains 11 residues. V lost 7 bases to trimming and J lost 0 bases, with 3 bases between them. Germline V CDR1 and CDR2: LNHDA, SQIVND (reference sequence). These data originate in a study of T cell responses to AZD1222 COVID-19 vaccine. The method was immunoSEQ multiplex PCR; TCRdb's version includes in-frame clones alone and lacks a portion of them. The sample has 140,000 to 150,000 clones, around 93% seen once. The chain recombines TRBV19 with TRBJ1-2; D call uncertain. The source is an adult who received the AZD1222 COVID-19 vaccine. The specimen was peripheral blood, collected 28 days after the second AZD1222 dose. The CDR3 coding sequence is TGTGCCAGTATGGCTAACTATGGCTACACCTTC. Its protein is CASMANYGYTF.